The following is a TCR beta chain sequence with its context. This sample was included in a study of blood T cell repertoires in COVID-19. Background on the study: Sources were T cells, B-cell-depleted T cells, or PBMCs; the material itself was cDNA or gDNA.

The germline gives CDR1 KGHSH, CDR2 LQKENI. The CDR3 length is 13 residues. The junction had 4 bases not matched to a gene; V was cut back by 6 bases and J by 5 bases. Clones were read by immunoSEQ multiplex PCR, and TCRdb kept only the in-frame ones, dropping some. The sample has more than 120,000 clones; roughly 84% are singletons. Cohorts were assigned according to the clinical history that participants reported. The chain employs TRBV18 and TRBJ2-5; 9 nucleotides match TRBD2. What was sequenced was PBMCs or T cells enriched from blood (not recorded which). The origin of this receptor is a man in his fifties in a cohort exposed to, infected with or recovered from COVID-19 (not recorded which). This CDR3 reads CASSQRGDETQYF. CDR3 DNA sequence: TGTGCCAGCTCCCAGCGGGGGGACGAGACCCAGTACTTC.